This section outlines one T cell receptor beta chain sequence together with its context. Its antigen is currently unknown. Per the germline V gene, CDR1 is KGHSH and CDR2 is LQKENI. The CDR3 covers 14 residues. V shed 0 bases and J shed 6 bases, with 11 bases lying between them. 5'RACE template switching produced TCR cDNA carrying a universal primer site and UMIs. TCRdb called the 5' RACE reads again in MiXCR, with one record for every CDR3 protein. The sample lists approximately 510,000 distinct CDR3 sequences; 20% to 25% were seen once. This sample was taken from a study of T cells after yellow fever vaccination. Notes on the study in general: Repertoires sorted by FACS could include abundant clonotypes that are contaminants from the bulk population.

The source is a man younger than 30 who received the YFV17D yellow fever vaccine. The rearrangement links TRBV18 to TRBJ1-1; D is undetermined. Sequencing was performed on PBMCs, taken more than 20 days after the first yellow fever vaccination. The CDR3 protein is CASSPPIKGAEAFF. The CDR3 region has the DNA TGTGCCAGCTCACCACCGATAAAGGGAGCTGAAGCTTTCTTT.